This paragraph reports one T cell receptor beta chain. Clones were read by immunoSEQ multiplex PCR, and TCRdb kept only the in-frame ones, dropping some. Of 18,000 or so clones listed, approximately 91% were seen once; the top ten hold 9.8%. This sample is part of a study of blood T cell repertoires in COVID-19. From germline, CDR1 is SGHDN and CDR2 FVKESK. This CDR3 region has 16 residues. With V trimmed by 1 base and J by 4 bases, 7 bases remained unmatched. V and J are TRBV14 and TRBJ2-3; 8 bases are shared with TRBD2. This TCR was sampled from a middle-aged man with active COVID-19. The sample was peripheral blood. CDR3 sequence reads: CASSQVPASGSDTQYF. In DNA form, the CDR3 reads TGTGCCAGCAGCCAAGTTCCTGCTAGCGGGTCAGATACGCAGTATTTT.